This T cell receptor beta chain derives from a study of shared clonotypes between healthy human individuals (dated by TCRdb to 2020 to 2022). A note on the overall study: The cohort included three men and a couple of women between 18 and 49 years of age. Blood TCR repertoires of four to six healthy adults were deeply sequenced to estimate repertoire size and the extent of clonotype sharing between individuals. To increase sequencing depth and limit assay-specific biases, TCR repertoire library preparation and sequencing were carried out by different laboratories using diverse techniques. Leukapheresis yielded between about 0.94 and 8.9 billion PBMCs per donor.

The investigation overall reported the following: Pairwise subsampling indicated that sequencing depth was expected to affect the degree of clonotype sharing among donors. The genetic and exposure-history diversity represented was limited by the small number of donors. Sampling was restricted to blood, and TCR repertoires in tissue are likely to differ from TCR repertoires in blood.

Including cysteine and phenylalanine, the CDR3 has 14 amino acids. The only DNA kept is the CDR3, 42 bases in frame from the first base. CDR1 and CDR2 are drawn from the germline V gene: WSHSY, SAAADI. The donors were healthy, HIV-negative adults who had no recently reported acute infections or vaccinations. All donors were Caucasian adults living in Nashville, Tennessee, USA. For unsorted samples, tens of millions of PBMCs were counted and genomic DNA was extracted with the QIAamp DNA Blood Mini kit. Blood was collected by leukapheresis, and PBMCs were isolated by Ficoll-Histopaque density gradient centrifugation and then cryopreserved in liquid nitrogen vapor phase. TCR CDR3 regions were amplified from genomic DNA by multiplex PCR using the deep immunoSEQ assay. Extracted genomic DNA from each cell subset was distributed evenly across all wells of several immunoSEQ 96-well plates, and each plate was treated as a replicate. For unsorted PBMC, approximately 290 ng of genomic DNA, equivalent to about 30,000 T cell genomes, went into each replicate PCR. Genomic DNA from unsorted PBMC was sequenced over ten immunoSEQ deep assay plates. Purified libraries were measured with a Qubit 3.0 fluorometer, size-checked on a Bioanalyzer 2100, and measured again with the KAPA Library Quantification kit. Every immunoSEQ 96-well plate was sequenced on a separate single-read 150-cycle Illumina NextSeq 550 flow cell. Processing in the source paper ran as follows. The immunoSEQ output contained only junctional sequences without quality scores, so filtering could not match that applied to full-length reads. Sequences were annotated with PyIR, a Python wrapper for IgBLAST v1.9, using IMGT germline references to assign V/J genes and CDR3. Reads were filtered out if the reads had weak V/J assignments (E-value above 1e-6), no CDR3, stop codons, out-of-frame junctions, or ambiguous translated residues. V3J clonotypes were defined by identical inferred V gene, J gene, and CDR3 amino acid sequence. Percentage overlap between repertoires was calculated by dividing the number of shared unique clonotypes by the size of the smaller repertoire. Repertoire richness was assessed with RTK rarefaction, the Chao1 estimator, and Recon v2.1 estimates of unobserved clonotypes. Here the immuneACCESS table is served through TCRdb, limited to in-frame sequences with V and J called. Missing clones are a known gap in these copies; in checked studies unresolved V genes cover under half, and the rest lacks a known reason. Clonal size and the V and J genes are those of that table, whereas D and trimming came from the DNA. This sample is represented by about 560,000 clones; roughly four fifths of them were singletons. The ten most abundant clones make up 9.5% to 15% of the sample.

Worth noting for this clone: It has no known antigen specificity. Relative to the germline gene, one junction end is altered; a read error may explain this.

Recombination connected TRBV10-2 to TRBJ2-7, and TRBD2 may be the D gene, going by 5 matching bases. The sequenced sample was PBMCs. The TCR sequence derives from a woman aged 40 to 55 in good health. Some clones in this sample may be carry-over from other donors' samples. The nucleotide sequence reads as follows: TGCGCCAGCAGTGGGTCTAGCTCGAACTACGAGCAGCACTTC. Its protein reads: CASSGSSSNYEQHF.